These 27 T cell receptor beta chains originate from one sample sequenced in a study of OX40 agonist ivuxolimab in advanced cancers. TCRdb keeps only in-frame clones here, not all; method: immunoSEQ multiplex PCR. The sample lists some 45,000 clones; around 86% were seen once. The starting material was CD4+ or CD8+ T cells sorted from blood, obtained in a trial of the OX40 agonist ivuxolimab. These receptors were obtained from an adult with an advanced solid tumor such as melanoma, head and neck, liver or kidney cancer.

The chain combines TRBV28 with TRBJ2-1, with 9 bases identical to TRBD1. Germline V CDR1 and CDR2: MDHEN, SYDVKM. CDR3 length equals 16 residues. V gave up 3 bases and J gave up 5 bases; unmatched junction bases: 8. In nucleotides, the CDR3 is TGTGCCAGCAGTTTCCCCGGACAGGGGAGGGACAATGAGCAGTTCTTC. Protein product: CASSFPGQGRDNEQFF. The full variable domain, rest sourced from reference TRBV28 and TRBJ2-1, is DVKVTQSSRYLVKRTGEKVFLECVQDMDHENMFWYRQDPGLGLRLIYFSYDVKMKEKGDIPEGYSVSREKKERFSLILESASTNQTSMYLCASSFPGQGRDNEQFFGPGTRLTVL.

Comments on this clone: Sequence at one end of the junction differs from germline and may be a read error. The chain uses TRBV27 and TRBJ1-6; the D gene is possibly TRBD1 (6 bases). This CDR3 is 15 amino acids long. Germline lookup yields CDR1 MNHEY and CDR2 SMNVEV (reference sequence). CDR3 coding DNA: TGTGCCAGCAGTTTATCGCAGGGGTTAAATTCACCCCCCCACTTT. Amino acids: CASSLSQGLNSPPHF.

By frequency in the sample, this clone is medium-sized. V usage is TRBV30 and J usage is TRBJ1-5; 7 positions match TRBD1. V lost 7 bases and J lost 6; bases outside the gene matches: 6. Germline CDR1 GTSNPN, CDR2 SVGIG (reference sequence). CDR3 length: 12 residues. As DNA, the CDR3 is TGTGCCTACGACAGGGATGGTCAGCCCCAGCATTTT. Protein sequence: CAYDRDGQPQHF.

The rearrangement links TRBV21-1 to TRBJ2-1; the table's TRBD2 call for D was not verified on the DNA. TRBV21-1 is termed a pseudogene. CDR3 length: 14 residues. The CDR3 loop is CASSKVGLNNEQFF. The CDR3 DNA reads TGTGCCAGCAGCAAAGTAGGACTGAACAATGAGCAGTTCTTC.

The chain recombines TRBV2 with TRBJ1-5; D ambiguous. The CDR3 covers 17 residues. Germline V gives CDR1 SNHLY, CDR2 FYNNEI. The V end was cut by 5 bases, the J end by 0 bases, with 17 bases between. CDR3 nucleotide sequence: TGTGCCAGCAGTCTGGACGGAGTTATCAGTAGCAATCAGCCCCAGCATTTT. Its translation is CASSLDGVISSNQPQHF.

The chain carries TRBV28 and TRBJ2-1, with TRBD2 matching over 10 bases. V gave up 10 bases and J gave up 4 bases; unmatched junction bases: 4. Per the germline V gene, CDR1 is MDHEN and CDR2 is SYDVKM. The CDR3 covers 13 residues. CDR3 DNA: TGTGCCACAACTAGCGGGAAATACAATGAGCAGTTCTTC. It is translated as CATTSGKYNEQFF.

This chain links TRBV28 with TRBJ1-4, with TRBD1 matching over 9 bases. Per the germline V gene, CDR1 is MDHEN and CDR2 is SYDVKM. The V gene end was trimmed by 5 bases and the J gene end by 8 bases; junction bases not matched to a gene: 9. The CDR3 has 15 amino acids. CDR3 coding DNA: TGTGCCAGCAGTCTCGACAGGGGGTTTTTCGAAAAACTGTTTTTT. It is translated as CASSLDRGFFEKLFF.

The chain links TRBV7-9 to TRBJ2-2; D is unresolved. V was shortened by 8 bases and J by 6 bases, with 4 bases between the two germline ends. Germline assignment: CDR1 SEHNR and CDR2 FQNEAQ (reference sequence). The CDR3 totals 10 residues. The CDR3 reads CASVAGELFF. CDR3 nucleotides: TGTGCCAGCGTGGCCGGGGAGCTGTTTTTT. The whole variable domain, remainder taken from reference TRBV7-9 and TRBJ2-2, is DTGVSQNPRHKITKRGQNVTFRCDPISEHNRLYWYRQTLGQGPEFLTYFQNEAQLEKSRLLSDRFSAERPKGSFSTLEIQRTEQGDSAMYLCASVAGELFFGEGSRLTVL.

The CDR3 spells CASSPQAGYAHETQYF. The CDR3 nucleotides read TGTGCCAGCAGCCCCCAAGCGGGATACGCTCACGAGACCCAGTACTTC. The J gene is TRBJ2-5, the V gene TRBV7-2, with 7 positions matching TRBD2. The V gene end was trimmed by 5 bases and the J gene end by 5 bases; junction bases not matched to a gene: 14. Germline assignment: CDR1 SGHTA and CDR2 FQGNSA. This CDR3 has 16 residues.

The DNA for the CDR3 is TGTGCCAGCAGCTCCCGGGATTACTCAACGGGCACAGATACGCAGTATTTT. Translating gives CASSSRDYSTGTDTQYF. This chain connects TRBV5-6 to TRBJ2-3; a weak D match, TRBD2 (5 bases). The CDR3 has 17 amino acids. Trimming left V 3 bases short and J 1 base short, with 18 bases between. Germline-derived CDR1 and CDR2 are SGHDT and YYEEEE. The variable domain in full, completed from reference TRBV5-6 and TRBJ2-3, reads DAGVTQSPTHLIKTRGQQVTLRCSPKSGHDTVSWYQQALGQGPQFIFQYYEEEERQRGNFPDRFSGHQFPNYSSELNVNALLLGDSALYLCASSSRDYSTGTDTQYFGPGTRLTVL.

This chain uses TRBV15 with TRBJ1-1, with no clear D. The germline CDR1 and CDR2 sequences are LNHNV and YYDKDF (reference sequence). There are 13 residues in the CDR3. V was shortened by 2 bases and J by 2 bases, with 6 bases between the two germline ends. CDR3 bases: TGTGCCACCAGCAGAACCTCCAACACTGAAGCTTTCTTT. As protein: CATSRTSNTEAFF. Complete variable domain (other parts from reference TRBV15 and TRBJ1-1): DAMVIQNPRYQVTQFGKPVTLSCSQTLNHNVMYWYQQKSSQAPKLLFHYYDKDFNNEADTPDNFQSRRPNTSFCFLDIRSPGLGDTAMYLCATSRTSNTEAFFGQGTRLTVV.

The chain uses TRBV5-8 and TRBJ1-5; TRBD1 agrees at 9 bases. Per germline, CDR1 SGHTS and CDR2 YDEGEE. The trim removed 4 bases at V and 1 base at J, leaving 12 bases unmatched. This CDR3 has 18 amino acids. The CDR3 loop is CASSARDRVWASNQPQHF. CDR3 nucleotide sequence: TGTGCCAGCAGCGCTCGGGACAGGGTTTGGGCGAGCAATCAGCCCCAGCATTTT. Full variable domain (rest looked up from reference TRBV5-8 and TRBJ1-5): EAGVTQSPTHLIKTRGQQATLRCSPISGHTSVYWYQQALGLGLQFLLWYDEGEERNRGNFPPRFSGRQFPNYSSELNVNALELEDSALYLCASSARDRVWASNQPQHFGDGTRLSIL.

The rearrangement joins TRBV27 to TRBJ1-2; D is perhaps TRBD1 (6 bases). With 6 bases removed from V and 1 base from J, the gap between germline ends came to 18 bases. The germline CDR1 and CDR2 sequences are MNHEY and SMNVEV (reference sequence). This CDR3 region has 16 residues. CDR3 sequence (DNA): TGTGCCAGCAGGATGGCGACAGGAACTCTTAACTATGGCTACACCTTC. Its protein is CASRMATGTLNYGYTF.

The V gene is TRBV5-4, the J gene TRBJ1-2; 7 bases align to TRBD1. Trimming cost V 2 bases and J 2 bases; bases outside gene matches: 9. The CDR3 has 16 amino acids. CDR1 and CDR2 (germline): SGHNT, YYREEE (reference sequence). The CDR3 spells CASSFRGRGENYGYTF. The CDR3 coding sequence is TGTGCCAGCAGCTTTCGTGGCAGGGGGGAAAACTATGGCTACACCTTC.

V and J are TRBV4-1 and TRBJ2-2; TRBD2 is a possible D gene (6 bases). V shed 0 bases and J shed 8 bases, with 16 bases lying between them. Germline values: CDR1 MGHRA, CDR2 YSYEKL. CDR3 length: 16 amino acids. CDR3 in amino acids: CASSQDLGGAGGELFF. CDR3 DNA sequence: TGCGCCAGCAGCCAAGATCTGGGCGGGGCTGGGGGGGAGCTGTTTTTT.

The rearrangement links TRBV6-5 to TRBJ1-1; D not certain. This CDR3 region has 13 residues. Trimming cost V 3 bases and J 1 base, with 6 bases left between them. Germline CDR1 MNHEY, CDR2 SVGAGI. The CDR3 region has the DNA TGTGCCAGCAGTTATGGGCAGAACACTGAAGCTTTCTTT. It translates to CASSYGQNTEAFF.

The chain links TRBV16 to TRBJ2-5; D may be TRBD2 (6 bases). The CDR3 runs 15 residues. Trimming took off 4 bases at V and 4 bases at J, with 16 bases between the two ends. Germline V lookup: CDR1 KGHSY, CDR2 FQNENV. DNA of the CDR3: TGTGCCAGCAGCCTCCCCCAGGGAGGTAGAGAGACCCAGTACTTC. It encodes CASSLPQGGRETQYF.

The V call is TRBV7-9, the J call TRBJ2-7; 9 nucleotides align to TRBD1. Trimming at V came to 5 bases and at J to 0 bases, leaving 11 bases not matched to a gene. CDR3 size: 17 residues. The germline V gene encodes CDR1 SEHNR and CDR2 FQNEAQ (reference sequence). The CDR3 DNA follows: TGTGCCAGCAGCCCACCGGACAGGGGCCTAAGCTCCTACGAGCAGTACGTC. Amino acids: CASSPPDRGLSSYEQYV.

This clone was recorded a few times. The chain joins TRBV27 to TRBJ2-7, with D tentatively TRBD1 (6 bases). The CDR3 loop spans 13 amino acids. Germline V gene lookup returns CDR1 MNHEY and CDR2 SMNVEV (reference sequence). V lost 2 bases, J lost 4 bases, and 9 bases lay in between. CDR3 sequence reads: CASSLGRGYEQYF. The DNA for the CDR3 is TGTGCCAGCAGTTTAGGTAGGGGGTACGAGCAGTACTTC.

In its sample, this clone was seen a few times. The chain carries TRBV7-6 and TRBJ2-1; the D gene is possibly TRBD1 (6 bases). V was trimmed by 3 bases and J by 6 bases, leaving 15 bases between them. Germline loops: CDR1 SGHVS, CDR2 FNYEAQ. This CDR3 has 15 residues. The CDR3 protein is CASSFGDTPFNEQFF. Here the CDR3 DNA reads TGTGCCAGCAGCTTTGGGGACACACCTTTCAATGAGCAGTTCTTC.

This rearrangement joins TRBV12-5 to TRBJ1-1; the D gene is possibly TRBD1 (5 bases). CDR3 length equals 15 residues. The germline gives CDR1 LGHNT, CDR2 FRNRAP. Between the trimmed V and J ends, which lost 1 base and 0 bases, there was a span of 9 bases. The CDR3 DNA sequence: TGTGCTAGTGGTTTGGGGGTAGGGGTGAACACTGAAGCTTTCTTT. It specifies CASGLGVGVNTEAFF.

The chain links TRBV5-5 to TRBJ2-2; D is ambiguous. The germline V and J ends were trimmed by 4 bases and 4 bases, with 11 bases remaining between them. From germline, CDR1 is SGHKS and CDR2 YYEKEE (reference sequence). CDR3 length equals 14 residues. The CDR3 sequence is CASSLLYSTGELFF. CDR3 DNA: TGTGCCAGCAGCCTACTCTACAGCACCGGGGAGCTGTTTTTT.

The CDR3 loop is CASSGTGRDTNEKLFF. CDR3 coding DNA: TGTGCCAGCAGTGGGACAGGGCGAGACACTAATGAAAAACTGTTTTTT. The chain recombines TRBV2 with TRBJ1-4, with TRBD1 matching over 8 bases. Germline CDR1 reads SNHLY; CDR2 reads FYNNEI. The CDR3 is 16 residues long. V was pared by 4 bases and J by 2 bases, with 6 bases of the junction left unmatched.

This chain joins TRBV5-1 and TRBJ2-3; D could derive from TRBD1 or TRBD2 (5 bases each). Germline-derived CDR1 and CDR2 are SGHRS and YFSETQ. V lost 4 bases, J lost 2 bases, and 17 bases lay in between. The CDR3 runs to 16 residues. The CDR3 DNA follows: TGCGCCAGCAGCCCTACCGGGGCGCCCTTCACAGATACGCAGTATTTT. Translating it yields CASSPTGAPFTDTQYF.

V gene TRBV4-1 combines with J gene TRBJ1-1, with D unresolved. The CDR3 loop spans 16 amino acids. CDR1 and CDR2 (germline): MGHRA, YSYEKL. Trimming shortened V by 0 bases and J by 3 bases, and 14 bases separated the two germline ends. DNA for the CDR3: TGCGCCAGCAGCCAAGACCCCCTTGCAGCCGACACTGAAGCTTTCTTT. Amino acid sequence: CASSQDPLAADTEAFF.

The rearrangement links TRBV29-1 to TRBJ2-7; D may be TRBD1 or TRBD2 (5 bases each). The CDR3 is made up of 13 amino acids. The germline CDR1 and CDR2 sequences are SQVTM and ANQGSEA. V gave up 7 bases and J gave up 5 bases, with 18 bases separating them. CDR3 in amino acids: CSAVGVASDEQYV. The CDR3 bases are TGCAGCGCCGTGGGGGTCGCATCCGACGAGCAGTACGTC.

This chain uses TRBV27 with TRBJ2-1; TRBD2 aligns across 10 bases. The CDR3 extends over 17 amino acids. Germline CDR1 and CDR2: MNHEY and SMNVEV (reference sequence). Unmatched junction bases numbered 10, after V lost 4 bases and J lost 4 bases. The CDR3 coding sequence is TGTGCCAGCAGTTCCCTAATAAGCGGGAGGGGGTACAATGAGCAGTTCTTC. Residues: CASSSLISGRGYNEQFF.